This T cell receptor (beta chain) was retrieved from a study of OX40 agonist ivuxolimab in advanced cancers. Whole-study context: Patients undergoing dose escalation presented with hepatocellular carcinoma, melanoma, renal cell or head and neck cancer. Antecedent anti-PD-1, anti-PD-L1 or anti-CTLA-4 therapy was permissible, with roughly 40% having received some.

Data came from immunoSEQ multiplex PCR; TCRdb stores just in-frame clones and leaves some out. The sample has 82,000 or so clones, around nine tenths seen once. Overall study results and limits: Undetermined was the antigen specificity of the expanded peripheral T cells.

In regard to this clone: What it binds is unknown.

Losses at the gene ends were 5 bases for V and 4 bases for J; bases not matched to a gene: 4. This CDR3 has 13 amino acids. Germline CDR1 reads SGHTA; CDR2 reads FQGNSA. The origin of this receptor is an adult with an advanced solid tumor such as melanoma, head and neck, liver or kidney cancer. The chain couples TRBV7-2 to TRBJ1-1, with 7 bases fitting TRBD1. The specimen was CD4+ or CD8+ T cells sorted from blood, collected in a trial of the OX40 agonist ivuxolimab. CDR3 bases: TGTGCCAGCAGCACCAGACAGGGCACTGAAGCTTTCTTT. It codes for CASSTRQGTEAFF. Full variable domain (remainder filled in from reference TRBV7-2 and TRBJ1-1): GAGVSQSPSNKVTEKGKDVELRCDPISGHTALYWYRQSLGQGLEFLIYFQGNSAPDKSGLPSDRFSAERTGGSVSTLTIQRTQQEDSAVYLCASSTRQGTEAFFGQGTRLTVV.